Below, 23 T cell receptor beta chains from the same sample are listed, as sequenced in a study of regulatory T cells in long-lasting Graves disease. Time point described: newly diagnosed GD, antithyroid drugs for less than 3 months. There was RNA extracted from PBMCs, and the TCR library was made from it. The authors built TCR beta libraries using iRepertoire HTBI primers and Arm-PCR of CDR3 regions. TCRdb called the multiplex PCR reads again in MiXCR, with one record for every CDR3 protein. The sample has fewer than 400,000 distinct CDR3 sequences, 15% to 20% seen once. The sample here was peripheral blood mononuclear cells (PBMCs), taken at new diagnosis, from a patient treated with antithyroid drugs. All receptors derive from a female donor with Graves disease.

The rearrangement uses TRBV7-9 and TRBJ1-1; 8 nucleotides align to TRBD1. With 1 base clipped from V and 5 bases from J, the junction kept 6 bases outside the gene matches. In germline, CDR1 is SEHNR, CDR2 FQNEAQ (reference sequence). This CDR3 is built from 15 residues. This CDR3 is CASSLETGERTEAFF. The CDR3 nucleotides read TGTGCCAGCAGCTTAGAGACAGGGGAGAGGACTGAAGCTTTCTTT.

The CDR3 DNA sequence: TGTGCCAGCAGTTCGCCCACCAGGAAAGGAGGCTACACCTTC. It yields the protein CASSSPTRKGGYTF. V usage is TRBV27 and J usage is TRBJ1-2; no definite D call. The CDR3 is 14 residues long. Germline CDR1 reads MNHEY; CDR2 reads SMNVEV (reference sequence). The V and J ends lost 4 bases and 8 bases respectively, with 17 bases between them.

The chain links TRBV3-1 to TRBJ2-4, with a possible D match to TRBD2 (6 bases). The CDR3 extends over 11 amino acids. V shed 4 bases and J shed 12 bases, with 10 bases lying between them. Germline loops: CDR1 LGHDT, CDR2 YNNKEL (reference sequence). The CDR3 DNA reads TGTGCCAGCAGCCGGGGGGAGCATCAGTACTTC. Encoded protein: CASSRGEHQYF.

CDR3: CASSSRGQIVAKNIQYF. The CDR3 nucleotides read TGTGCCAGCTCCTCACGAGGACAGATAGTAGCCAAAAACATTCAGTACTTC. This sequence joins TRBV18 and TRBJ2-4; possible D gene TRBD1, 6 bases. In germline, CDR1 is KGHSH, CDR2 LQKENI. The CDR3 contains 17 residues. V shed 6 bases and J shed 0 bases, with 18 bases lying between them.

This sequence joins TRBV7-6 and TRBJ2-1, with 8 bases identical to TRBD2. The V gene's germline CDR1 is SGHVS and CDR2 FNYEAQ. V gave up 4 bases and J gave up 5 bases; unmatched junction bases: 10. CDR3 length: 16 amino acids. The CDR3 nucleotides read TGTGCCAGCAGCTCCCGGATAGCGGGGTGGGACAATGAGCAGTTCTTC. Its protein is CASSSRIAGWDNEQFF.

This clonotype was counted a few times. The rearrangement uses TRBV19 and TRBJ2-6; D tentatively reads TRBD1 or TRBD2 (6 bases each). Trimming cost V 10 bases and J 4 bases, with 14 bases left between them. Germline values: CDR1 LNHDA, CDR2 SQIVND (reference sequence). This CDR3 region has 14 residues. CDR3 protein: CATSGGCGANVLTF. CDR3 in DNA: TGTGCCACTTCCGGGGGCTGCGGGGCCAACGTCCTGACTTTC.

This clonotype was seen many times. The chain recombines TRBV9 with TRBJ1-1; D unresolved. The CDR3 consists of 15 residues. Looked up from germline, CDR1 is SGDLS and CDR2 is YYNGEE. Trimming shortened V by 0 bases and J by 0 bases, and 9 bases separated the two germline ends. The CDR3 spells CASSVVESLNTEAFF. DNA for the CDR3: TGTGCCAGCAGCGTAGTGGAGTCGTTGAACACTGAAGCTTTCTTT.

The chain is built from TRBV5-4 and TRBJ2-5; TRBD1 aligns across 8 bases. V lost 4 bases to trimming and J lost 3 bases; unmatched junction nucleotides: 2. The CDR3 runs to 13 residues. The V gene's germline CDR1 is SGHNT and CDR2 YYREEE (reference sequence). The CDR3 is CASSPQGEETQYF. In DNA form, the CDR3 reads TGTGCCAGCAGCCCACAGGGGGAAGAGACCCAGTACTTC.

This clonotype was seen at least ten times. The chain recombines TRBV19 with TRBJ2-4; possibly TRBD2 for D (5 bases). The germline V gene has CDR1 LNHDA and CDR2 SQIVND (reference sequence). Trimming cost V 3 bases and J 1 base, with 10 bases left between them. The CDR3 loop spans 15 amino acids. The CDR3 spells CASSIPRRAKNIQYF. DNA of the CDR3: TGTGCCAGTAGTATTCCCAGGAGGGCCAAAAACATTCAGTACTTC.

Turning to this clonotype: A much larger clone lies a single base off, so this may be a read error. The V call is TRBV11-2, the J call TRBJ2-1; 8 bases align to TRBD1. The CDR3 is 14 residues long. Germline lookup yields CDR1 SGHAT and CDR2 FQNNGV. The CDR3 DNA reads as TGTGCCTGCAGCTTGGGACAGGTATACAATGAGCAGTTCTTC. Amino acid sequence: CACSLGQVYNEQFF.

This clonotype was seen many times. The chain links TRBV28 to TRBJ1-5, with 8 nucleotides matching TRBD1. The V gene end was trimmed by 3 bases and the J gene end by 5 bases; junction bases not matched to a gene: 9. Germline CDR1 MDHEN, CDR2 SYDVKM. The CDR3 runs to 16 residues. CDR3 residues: CASSFSGRGPDQPQHF. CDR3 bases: TGTGCCAGCAGTTTTAGTGGCAGGGGGCCCGATCAGCCCCAGCATTTT.

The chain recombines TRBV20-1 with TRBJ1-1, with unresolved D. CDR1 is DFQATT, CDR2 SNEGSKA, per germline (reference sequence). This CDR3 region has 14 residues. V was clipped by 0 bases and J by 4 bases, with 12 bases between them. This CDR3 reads CSARDGREGTEAFF. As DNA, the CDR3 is TGCAGTGCTAGAGATGGGCGGGAGGGCACTGAAGCTTTCTTT.

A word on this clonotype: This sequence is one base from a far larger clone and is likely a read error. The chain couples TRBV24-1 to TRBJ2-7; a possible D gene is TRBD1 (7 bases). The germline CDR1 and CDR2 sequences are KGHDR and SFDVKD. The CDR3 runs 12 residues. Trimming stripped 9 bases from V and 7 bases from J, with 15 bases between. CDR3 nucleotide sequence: TGTGCCACCGGACGGCAGGGGGGAGAGCAGTACTTC. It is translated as CATGRQGGEQYF.

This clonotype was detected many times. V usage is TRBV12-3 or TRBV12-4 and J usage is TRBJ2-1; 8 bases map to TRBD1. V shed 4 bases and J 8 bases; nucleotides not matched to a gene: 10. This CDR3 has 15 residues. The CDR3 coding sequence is TGTGCCAGCAGTTGGACAGGGATCAGCCCGGATGAGCAGTTCTTC. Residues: CASSWTGISPDEQFF.

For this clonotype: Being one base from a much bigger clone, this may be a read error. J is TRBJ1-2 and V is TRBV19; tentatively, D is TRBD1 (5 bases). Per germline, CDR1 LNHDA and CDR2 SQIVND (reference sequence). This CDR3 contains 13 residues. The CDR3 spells CASSIETGYGCTF. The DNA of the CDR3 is TGTGCCAGTAGTATAGAAACAGGCTATGGCTGCACCTTC. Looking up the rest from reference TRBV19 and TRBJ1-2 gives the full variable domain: DGGITQSPKYLFRKEGQNVTLSCEQNLNHDAMYWYRQDPGQGLRLIYYSQIVNDFQKGDIAEGYSVSREKKESFPLTVTSAQKNPTAFYLCASSIETGYGCTFGSGTRLTVV.

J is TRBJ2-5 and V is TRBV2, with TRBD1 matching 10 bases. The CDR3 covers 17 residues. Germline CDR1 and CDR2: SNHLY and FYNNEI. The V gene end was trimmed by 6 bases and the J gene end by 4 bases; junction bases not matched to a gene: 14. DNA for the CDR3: TGTGCCAGCAGAGCAGACAGGGGGCAGGGTGGTATAGAGACCCAGTACTTC. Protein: CASRADRGQGGIETQYF.

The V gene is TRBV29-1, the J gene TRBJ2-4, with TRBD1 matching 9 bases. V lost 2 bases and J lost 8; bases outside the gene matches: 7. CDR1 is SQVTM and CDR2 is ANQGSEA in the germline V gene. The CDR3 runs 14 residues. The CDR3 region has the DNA TGCAGCGTTGAACAGGGACAGGGTAGCGACATTCAGTACTTC. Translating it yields CSVEQGQGSDIQYF.

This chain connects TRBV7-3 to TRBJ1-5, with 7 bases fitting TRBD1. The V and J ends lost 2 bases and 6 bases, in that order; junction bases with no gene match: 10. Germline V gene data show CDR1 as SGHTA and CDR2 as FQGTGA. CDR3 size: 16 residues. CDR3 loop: CASSLETGTIRQPQHF. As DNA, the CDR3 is TGTGCCAGCAGCTTAGAGACAGGGACTATCCGTCAGCCCCAGCATTTT.

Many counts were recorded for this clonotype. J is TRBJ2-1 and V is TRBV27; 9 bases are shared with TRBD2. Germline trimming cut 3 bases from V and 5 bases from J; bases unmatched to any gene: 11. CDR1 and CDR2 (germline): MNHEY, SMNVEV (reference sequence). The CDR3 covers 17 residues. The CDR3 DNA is TGTGCCAGCAGTTTTCTTAGCGGGAGAACCCTCCACAATGAGCAGTTCTTC. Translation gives CASSFLSGRTLHNEQFF.

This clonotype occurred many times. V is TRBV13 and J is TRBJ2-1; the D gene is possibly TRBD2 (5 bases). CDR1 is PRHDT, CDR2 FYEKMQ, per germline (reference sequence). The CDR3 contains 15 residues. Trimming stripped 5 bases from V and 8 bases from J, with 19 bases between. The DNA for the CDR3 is TGTGCCAGCAGCCCCGCGGGTCAAAGGGAGCATGAGCAGTTCTTC. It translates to CASSPAGQREHEQFF.

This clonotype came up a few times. The CDR3 DNA reads TGTGCCAGCAGCTTGGTTGGGGTTGGAAATTCACCCCTCCACTTT. Translating gives CASSLVGVGNSPLHF. The chain is built from TRBV5-6 and TRBJ1-6; D is unclear. CDR1 and CDR2 (germline): SGHDT, YYEEEE. V was cut by 0 bases and J by 7 bases, with 11 bases left in between. CDR3 size: 15 residues.

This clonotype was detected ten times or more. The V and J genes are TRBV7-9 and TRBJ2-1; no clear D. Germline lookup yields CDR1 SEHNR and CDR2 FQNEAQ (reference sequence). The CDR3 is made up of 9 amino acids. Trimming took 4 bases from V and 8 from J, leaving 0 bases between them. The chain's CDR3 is CASSYEQFF. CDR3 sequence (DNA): TGTGCCAGCAGCTATGAGCAGTTCTTC.

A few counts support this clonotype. CDR3 sequence reads: CSVEFQGSGKLFF. The CDR3 nucleotides are TGCAGCGTTGAATTCCAGGGTAGTGGGAAACTGTTTTTT. The V and J genes are TRBV29-1 and TRBJ1-4; D is perhaps TRBD1 (5 bases). CDR1 is SQVTM, CDR2 ANQGSEA, per germline. Deletions cut 2 bases from V and 11 bases from J, with 15 bases between. The CDR3 is made up of 13 amino acids. The variable domain in full, with the rest retrieved from reference TRBV29-1 and TRBJ1-4, is SAVISQKPSRDICQRGTSLTIQCQVDSQVTMMFWYRQQPGQSLTLIATANQGSEATYESGFVIDKFPISRPNLTFSTLTVSNMSPEDSSIYLCSVEFQGSGKLFFGSGTQLSVL.